This TCR beta chain is drawn from a study of T cell repertoires in cytomegalovirus infection. As for the study in general: Newly reported HLA-C-restricted and thoroughly characterized HLA-B-restricted CMV epitopes were employed. Public TCR beta signature analysis indicated the presence of both CMV infection and matching HLA type. Study-level points and caveats: What dominated the ex vivo response were HLA-C-restricted CMV-specific TCR beta clonotypes. Public TCR beta family frequency separated CMV-and-HLA carriers, including in an independent cohort.

MiXCR was run by TCRdb on the reads, yielding one entry per CDR3 protein. Of a few hundred thousand distinct CDR3 sequences in the sample, about 42% are singletons; the top ten hold 43%. V dropped 5 bases and J dropped 5; count of bases not matched to a gene: 5. This CDR3 is 15 amino acids long. Note on this clonotype: Its target is unknown.

This clonotype was obtained from a human donor in good health (CMV status not recorded). Some clones in this sample may be carry-over from other donors' samples. The source was cultured PBMCs, collected from culture after CMV antigen stimulation. V usage is TRBV12-3 or TRBV12-4 and J usage is TRBJ1-4; TRBD1 matches at 10 bases. CDR3 coding DNA: TGTGCCAGCAGTCCCAGGACAGGGGGGAATGAAAAACTGTTTTTT. Protein product: CASSPRTGGNEKLFF.